This TCR beta chain is drawn from a study of OX40 agonist ivuxolimab in advanced cancers. Turning to the study itself: The treatment was a fully human IgG2 OX40 agonist, ivuxolimab. Ivuxolimab doses were 0.01, 0.1, 0.3, 1.5, 3 or 10 mg/kg every 2 weeks. Study-wide results and limits: CD8+ T cells (on average) carried more expanded clones than CD4+ T cells. The investigators did not determine what antigen specificity the expanded peripheral T cells had.

This CDR3 is built from 13 residues. The germline CDR1 and CDR2 sequences are SGHTA and FQGNSA. Trimming cost V 2 bases and J 7 bases, with 8 bases left between them. Comments on this clone: What it binds is unknown.

Only in-frame clones appear in the TCRdb table, and some are missing; sequencing was by immunoSEQ multiplex PCR. The sample comprises about 14,000 clones, approximately 78% of which are singletons, and about 44% rests with the top ten. This TCR derives from an adult with an advanced solid tumor such as melanoma, head and neck, liver or kidney cancer. The chain is built from TRBV7-2 and TRBJ2-2; D may be TRBD2 (5 bases). The input for sequencing was CD4+ or CD8+ T cells sorted from blood, taken in a trial of the OX40 agonist ivuxolimab. The DNA of the CDR3 is TGTGCCAGCAGCTTAACTAGTGTCGGGGAGCTGTTTTTT. It is translated as CASSLTSVGELFF.